These T cell receptor beta chains were read from a single sample in a study of identical twins. TCRdb fed the 5' RACE reads into MiXCR, producing one record per CDR3 protein. The table records 600,000 to 800,000 distinct CDR3 sequences, around 21% of them present only once. This sample also belongs to another study, concerning T cells expressing NK-cell markers.

The sequenced material came from PBMCs. All receptors derive from a woman aged 18-29 years in good health. CDR3s include the opening cysteine and the closing phenylalanine or tryptophan. A D gene is named only where the DNA matches it firmly. For some rows the clone size is stated as once, few or many, or as a class when expanded; others skip it.

clone size: few
D gene: NA
J gene: TRBJ1-1
V gene: TRBV29-1
CDR3 DNA: TGCAGCGCCCACGCGGCGTACGGAGCTTTCTTT
CDR3 protein: CSAHAAYGAFF

clone size: few
D gene: NA
J gene: TRBJ2-7
V gene: TRBV13
CDR3 DNA: TGTGCCAGCAGGGAAGTCCCTACCTACGAGCAGTACTTC
CDR3 protein: CASREVPTYEQYF

clone size: few
D gene: NA
J gene: TRBJ2-2
V gene: TRBV29-1
CDR3 DNA: TGCAGCGTTGAAGGGACAGCGAACACCGGGGAGCTGTTTTTT
CDR3 protein: CSVEGTANTGELFF

clone size: NA
D gene: NA
J gene: TRBJ2-3
V gene: TRBV5-1
CDR3 DNA: TGCGCCAGCAGCTTGGTCGTCGACACAGATACGCAGTATTTT
CDR3 protein: CASSLVVDTDTQYF

clone size: NA
D gene: NA
J gene: TRBJ2-1
V gene: TRBV6-5
CDR3 DNA: TGTGCCAGCAGTTACTCGAAATTTGGTGCCATTGAGCAGTTCTTC
CDR3 protein: CASSYSKFGAIEQFF

clone size: NA
D gene: NA
J gene: TRBJ2-3
V gene: TRBV11-2
CDR3 DNA: TGTGCCAGCAGCTTAGGGCCAGGCCCTGCGCAGGGTACGCAGTATTTT
CDR3 protein: CASSLGPGPAQGTQYF

clone size: few
D gene: NA
J gene: TRBJ2-4
V gene: TRBV20-1
CDR3 DNA: TGCAGTGCTAGAAGTCCGCACATTCAGTACTTC
CDR3 protein: CSARSPHIQYF

clone size: NA
D gene: NA
J gene: TRBJ1-1
V gene: TRBV4-1
CDR3 DNA: TGCGCCAGCAGCCCCCTATACGGGGGCACTGAAGCTTTCTTT
CDR3 protein: CASSPLYGGTEAFF

clone size: NA
D gene: TRBD2
J gene: TRBJ2-1
V gene: TRBV7-8
CDR3 DNA: TGTGCCAGCAGCTTAGTTGGCGGGGGGGACTCCTACAATGAGCAGTTCTTC
CDR3 protein: CASSLVGGGDSYNEQFF

clone size: NA
D gene: NA
J gene: TRBJ1-1
V gene: TRBV12-3/TRBV12-4
CDR3 DNA: TGTGCCAGCGATCACCTGGGGATCACTGAAGCTTTCTTT
CDR3 protein: CASDHLGITEAFF

clone size: few
D gene: NA
J gene: TRBJ1-2
V gene: TRBV20-1
CDR3 DNA: TGCAGTGCTAGTCCCAGGTTCGGCTATGGCTACACCTTC
CDR3 protein: CSASPRFGYGYTF

clone size: NA
D gene: NA
J gene: TRBJ1-5
V gene: TRBV20-1
CDR3 DNA: TGCAGTGCCCCGACAGTAGATCCCAATCAGCCCCAGCATTTT
CDR3 protein: CSAPTVDPNQPQHF

clone size: few
D gene: TRBD1
J gene: TRBJ1-1
V gene: TRBV15
CDR3 DNA: TGTGCCACCAGCGCAGACAGGGATGAAGCTTTCTTT
CDR3 protein: CATSADRDEAFF

clone size: many
D gene: TRBD2
J gene: TRBJ2-1
V gene: TRBV6-1
CDR3 DNA: TGTGCCAGCCGCTTAGCGGGGAGCTCCTACAATGAGCAGTTCTTC
CDR3 protein: CASRLAGSSYNEQFF

clone size: NA
D gene: NA
J gene: TRBJ1-4
V gene: TRBV24-1
CDR3 DNA: TGTGCCACCAGTGATTCCCTGGGAAAACTGTTTTTT
CDR3 protein: CATSDSLGKLFF

clone size: NA
D gene: NA
J gene: TRBJ2-7
V gene: TRBV4-3
CDR3 DNA: TGCGCCAGCAGCCAAGATCTGTCAGGGAGCTACGAGCAGTACTTC
CDR3 protein: CASSQDLSGSYEQYF

clone size: NA
D gene: NA
J gene: TRBJ2-2
V gene: TRBV12-3/TRBV12-4
CDR3 DNA: TGTGCCAGCAGTTTAGGGCTCCGGGGTAGCGGAGTCACCGGGGAGCTGTTTTTT
CDR3 protein: CASSLGLRGSGVTGELFF

clone size: many
D gene: TRBD2
J gene: TRBJ2-3
V gene: TRBV12-3/TRBV12-4
CDR3 DNA: TGTGCCAGTGAGGGCGGGGGGCCCGCAGATACGCAGTATTTT
CDR3 protein: CASEGGGPADTQYF

clone size: NA
D gene: TRBD1
J gene: TRBJ2-2
V gene: TRBV12-3/TRBV12-4
CDR3 DNA: TGTGCCAGCAGTTTCGGGACAGGGGTTTTGGACACCGGGGAGCTGTTTTTT
CDR3 protein: CASSFGTGVLDTGELFF

clone size: many
D gene: TRBD2
J gene: TRBJ2-7
V gene: TRBV5-1
CDR3 DNA: TGCGCCAGCAGCTTGCGGACTAGCGGGAGTCGGACCTACGAGCAGTACTTC
CDR3 protein: CASSLRTSGSRTYEQYF

clone size: NA
D gene: NA
J gene: TRBJ2-1
V gene: TRBV6-1
CDR3 DNA: TGTGCCAGCAGTCCTACGCTTTTTGGGGACAATGAGCAGTTCTTC
CDR3 protein: CASSPTLFGDNEQFF

clone size: few
D gene: TRBD2
J gene: TRBJ2-1
V gene: TRBV4-3
CDR3 DNA: TGCGCCAGCAGCCAAGGTCCTTGGGAGGGGCAGTTCTTC
CDR3 protein: CASSQGPWEGQFF

clone size: few
D gene: NA
J gene: TRBJ2-5
V gene: TRBV6-5
CDR3 DNA: TGTGCCAGCAGTTACTCGACAGTAGAGACCCAGTACTTC
CDR3 protein: CASSYSTVETQYF

clone size: few
D gene: NA
J gene: TRBJ2-4
V gene: TRBV12-3/TRBV12-4
CDR3 DNA: TGTGCCAGCGCCGACAGAGACAAAATAGCCAAAAACATTCAGTACTTC
CDR3 protein: CASADRDKIAKNIQYF

clone size: NA
D gene: NA
J gene: TRBJ2-7
V gene: TRBV7-9
CDR3 DNA: TGTGCCAGCAGCTCGCTCCCGGGACTTGGGACCTACGAGCAGTACTTC
CDR3 protein: CASSSLPGLGTYEQYF

clone size: NA
D gene: NA
J gene: TRBJ2-3
V gene: TRBV20-1
CDR3 DNA: TGCAGTGCTAGAGATAAGGGCAGGGAGAGCACAGATACGCAGTATTTT
CDR3 protein: CSARDKGRESTDTQYF

clone size: many
D gene: NA
J gene: TRBJ2-1
V gene: TRBV14
CDR3 DNA: TGTGCCAGCAGCCCCCCAACACCCCAGTATGAGCAGTTCTTC
CDR3 protein: CASSPPTPQYEQFF

clone size: few
D gene: NA
J gene: TRBJ2-5
V gene: TRBV12-3/TRBV12-4
CDR3 DNA: TGTGCCAGCAGAGTAACAGGGACCCAAGAGACCCAGTACTTC
CDR3 protein: CASRVTGTQETQYF

clone size: few
D gene: NA
J gene: TRBJ1-6
V gene: TRBV7-9
CDR3 DNA: TGTGCCAGCAGCTTAGGCCAGGGTGCTAATTCACCCCTCCACTTT
CDR3 protein: CASSLGQGANSPLHF

clone size: few
D gene: NA
J gene: TRBJ2-2
V gene: TRBV14
CDR3 DNA: TGTGCCAGCAGCCAAGATCATGGGGAGGTCGCCGGGGAGCTGTTTTTT
CDR3 protein: CASSQDHGEVAGELFF

clone size: few
D gene: NA
J gene: TRBJ1-2
V gene: TRBV12-3/TRBV12-4
CDR3 DNA: TGTGCCAGCAGTGTGACCAGGGTCTATGGCTACACCTTC
CDR3 protein: CASSVTRVYGYTF

clone size: many
D gene: NA
J gene: TRBJ1-2
V gene: TRBV12-3/TRBV12-4
CDR3 DNA: TGTGCCAGCAGTGAACCGGGGCCCAACCGTGGCTACACCTTC
CDR3 protein: CASSEPGPNRGYTF

clone size: few
D gene: TRBD1
J gene: TRBJ1-5
V gene: TRBV12-3/TRBV12-4
CDR3 DNA: TGTGCCAGCAGCCGGGGACAGTACAATCAGCCCCAGCATTTT
CDR3 protein: CASSRGQYNQPQHF

clone size: few
D gene: TRBD2
J gene: TRBJ2-5
V gene: TRBV6-5
CDR3 DNA: TGTGCCAGCAGTTACTCGGGGACTAGCGGGGGGCGCCAAGAGACCCAGTACTTC
CDR3 protein: CASSYSGTSGGRQETQYF

clone size: NA
D gene: NA
J gene: TRBJ2-3
V gene: TRBV29-1
CDR3 DNA: TGCAGCGTTGACCCAGGGGCCACTAGCACAGATACGCAGTATTTT
CDR3 protein: CSVDPGATSTDTQYF

clone size: few
D gene: TRBD1
J gene: TRBJ2-3
V gene: TRBV29-1
CDR3 DNA: TGCAGCGTTGGGGGGACAGTCAACCCCACGCAGTATTTT
CDR3 protein: CSVGGTVNPTQYF

clone size: few
D gene: NA
J gene: TRBJ1-1
V gene: TRBV7-2
CDR3 DNA: TGTGCCAGCAGCTTACCGGGAAGGACTGAAGCTTTCTTT
CDR3 protein: CASSLPGRTEAFF

clone size: NA
D gene: NA
J gene: TRBJ2-1
V gene: TRBV9
CDR3 DNA: TGTGCCAGCAGCAGAACCCCTAAGCATGAGCAGTTCTTC
CDR3 protein: CASSRTPKHEQFF

clone size: few
D gene: TRBD2
J gene: TRBJ2-5
V gene: TRBV20-1
CDR3 DNA: TGCAGTGCTAGAGTGACTAGCGGGACGAAGGCCCATGAGACCCAGTACTTC
CDR3 protein: CSARVTSGTKAHETQYF

clone size: many
D gene: TRBD1
J gene: TRBJ2-1
V gene: TRBV7-2
CDR3 DNA: TGTGCCAGTATCCTCCGACAGGGTTCCAATGAGCAGTTCTTC
CDR3 protein: CASILRQGSNEQFF

clone size: many
D gene: NA
J gene: TRBJ1-2
V gene: TRBV6-5
CDR3 DNA: TGTGCCAGCAGTTACGGCGGTAGCTATGGCTACACCTTC
CDR3 protein: CASSYGGSYGYTF

clone size: NA
D gene: TRBD2
J gene: TRBJ2-4
V gene: TRBV20-1
CDR3 DNA: TGCAGTGCTGCACTTTCTAGCGGGGGAAACATTCAGTACTTC
CDR3 protein: CSAALSSGGNIQYF

clone size: many
D gene: TRBD1
J gene: TRBJ2-1
V gene: TRBV29-1
CDR3 DNA: TGCAGCGTTGAAGAACCGACAGGGCGGAATGAGCAGTTCTTC
CDR3 protein: CSVEEPTGRNEQFF

clone size: few
D gene: TRBD2
J gene: TRBJ2-7
V gene: TRBV6-5
CDR3 DNA: TGTGCCAGCAGTTACGGCGGGGGGCCCTACGAGCAGTACTTC
CDR3 protein: CASSYGGGPYEQYF

clone size: NA
D gene: TRBD2
J gene: TRBJ2-1
V gene: TRBV20-1
CDR3 DNA: TGCAGTGCTAGAGATCCCCTAGCGGGAAACAATGAGCAGTTCTTC
CDR3 protein: CSARDPLAGNNEQFF

clone size: few
D gene: TRBD2
J gene: TRBJ2-1
V gene: TRBV18
CDR3 DNA: TGTGCCAGCTCATTACTAGCGGGAGTTTTCAATGAGCAGTTCTTC
CDR3 protein: CASSLLAGVFNEQFF

clone size: NA
D gene: NA
J gene: TRBJ2-1
V gene: TRBV12-3/TRBV12-4
CDR3 DNA: TGTGCCAGCACCGCAACTGGATTCTCCTACAATGAGCAGTTCTTC
CDR3 protein: CASTATGFSYNEQFF

clone size: NA
D gene: NA
J gene: TRBJ2-7
V gene: TRBV20-1
CDR3 DNA: TGCAGTGCTAGTAAACTCGAGCAGTACTTC
CDR3 protein: CSASKLEQYF

clone size: few
D gene: NA
J gene: TRBJ2-3
V gene: TRBV5-1
CDR3 DNA: TGCGCCAGCGGGTTGGCAGATACGCAGTATTTT
CDR3 protein: CASGLADTQYF

clone size: NA
D gene: TRBD1
J gene: TRBJ1-2
V gene: TRBV5-6
CDR3 DNA: TGTGCCAGCAGCTCCCGACAGGGTATGGGCGGCTACACCTTC
CDR3 protein: CASSSRQGMGGYTF

clone size: NA
D gene: NA
J gene: TRBJ2-7
V gene: TRBV5-5
CDR3 DNA: TGTGCCAGCAGCCGGGACACCCCCTACGAGCAGTACTTC
CDR3 protein: CASSRDTPYEQYF